This T cell receptor (beta chain) was identified in a study of T-cell memory formation after mild COVID-19. Broader study findings: CD4/CD8 balance held among clones contracting day 15 to 85, and later expanders leaned CD4+. Some SARS-CoV-2-responding clones were already detected in memory before infection. There was no confirmation that second-wave clones peaking on day 37 were SARS-CoV-2 specific. Researchers report contracting CD4+ clones mostly in CM and EM, with CD8+ clones in EMRA.

CDR1 is MGHRA, CDR2 YSYEKL, per germline. The CDR3 extends over 16 amino acids. V lost 0 bases, J lost 8 bases, and 17 bases lay in between. A single record per CDR3 protein comes from TCRdb applying MiXCR to the 5' RACE reads. The table records tens of thousands of distinct CDR3 sequences, over 10% of them present only once. This clonotype was recorded many times. Its antigen remains unidentified. This TCR came from a man aged 18 to 30 who had mild COVID-19 (a few samples of this study predate the infection). Cell type and time point are not known. The genes are TRBV4-1 and TRBJ2-1; D unresolved. The sample comprised PBMCs or a T cell subset sorted from them (not recorded which). This chain's CDR3 is CASSQERTRIWDEQFF. In DNA, the CDR3 is TGCGCCAGCAGCCAAGAAAGAACCCGGATATGGGATGAGCAGTTCTTC.